The 3 T cell receptor beta chains in this list originate from one sample, sequenced in a study of blood T cell repertoires in COVID-19. Generated by immunoSEQ multiplex PCR, the TCRdb table keeps only in-frame clones and is missing some. The repertoire holds tens of thousands of clones, with around 90% as singletons. Sequences were obtained from peripheral blood. The receptor source for this set is a man aged 55 to 69 with COVID-19, enrolled during active disease.

The rearrangement links TRBV28 to TRBJ2-2, with D tentatively TRBD2 (5 bases). This CDR3 comprises 14 residues. Trimming took off 4 bases at V and 0 bases at J, with 6 bases between the two ends. The germline V gene encodes CDR1 MDHEN and CDR2 SYDVKM. CDR3 DNA: TGTGCCAGCAGTTCCGGGGCGAACACCGGGGAGCTGTTTTTT. It codes for CASSSGANTGELFF.

The V and J genes are TRBV11-2 and TRBJ1-2, with TRBD1 matching over 7 bases. V was clipped by 9 bases and J by 5 bases; unmatched bases: 9. Germline V lookup: CDR1 SGHAT, CDR2 FQNNGV. The CDR3 contains 13 residues. CDR3 protein: CASTRGRGYGYTF. The CDR3, as DNA: TGTGCCAGTACTCGTGGCAGGGGGTATGGCTACACCTTC.

This sequence joins TRBV11-3 and TRBJ2-1, with D possibly being TRBD2 (5 bases). The CDR3 totals 15 residues. CDR1 and CDR2 from the germline V gene are SGHNT and YENEEA. V dropped 1 base and J dropped 2 bases, with 9 bases sitting between them. CDR3 nucleotides: TGTGCCAGCAGCTTAGCACTAGGACCCTACAATGAGCAGTTCTTC. Its protein product is CASSLALGPYNEQFF.